What follows describes a single T cell receptor beta chain. The antigen this receptor binds is unknown. The CDR3, from cysteine to phenylalanine, totals 15 residues. The DNA is not on file. From the germline V gene, CDR1 is MNHNS and CDR2 is SASEGT. The data are from a study of T cells expressing NK-cell markers (dated by TCRdb to the early 2020s). Context from the whole study: Three sorted T-cell subsets (CD3+CD56+NKG2C+, CD3+CD56+NKG2C- and CD3+CD56-NKG2C+) from roughly eight donors had their TCR beta-chain repertoires profiled. Sequencing of the libraries produced 2 x 150 bp reads on Illumina HiSeq 2000/2500, MiSeq or NextSeq. Of the eight sequenced donors, seven were found to be HCMV-seropositive and one was found to be HCMV-seronegative. The study sequenced eight donors, all healthy volunteers chosen at random: three men and five women.

HCMV serostatus was determined by detecting HCMV-specific IgG in serum with a commercial ELISA kit. Peripheral blood mononuclear cells were isolated from blood by Ficoll density gradient centrifugation. The instrument was an Illumina HiSeq 2000. TCR beta cDNA libraries were made by 5'RACE template switching that added a universal primer site and unique molecular identifiers. Priming for cDNA synthesis came from the TCR beta constant segment, and two successive PCR amplification steps followed. Per the authors' processing: MIGEC handled demultiplexing of the reads and grouping by UMI, while MiTCR was used to assemble and quantify clonotypes. To remove erroneous sequences, TCR cDNA sequences were retained only when supported by two or more reads. The tcR package was used for downstream repertoire analysis, and clonotypes were matched across fractions by CDR3 nucleotide sequence plus V segment. VDJmatch was used to annotate antigen specificity against VDJdb, with one amino acid substitution in CDR3 allowed. TCRdb reprocessed the reads and provides one entry for every CDR3 protein sequence; no DNA is given. The V and J calls come from TCRdb's annotation, not from the publication. The table for this sample shows a few hundred thousand distinct CDR3 sequences. Together, the top ten hold 5% to 5.5% of the sample.

Overall study results and their limits: In six or seven donors, the dominant CD3+CD56+NKG2C+ clonotypes ranked among the top 10 CD8+ clonotypes, making up roughly 1.0-7.0% of CD8+ T cells. It remained unclear whether the expanded NKG2C-expressing T cell clones were specific for HCMV antigens. Those dominant clonotypes were again the most abundant among CD3+CD56-NKG2C+ cells in a few donors, at about 25-60.1%.

The chain employs TRBV6-1 and TRBJ2-2; TCRdb indicates TRBD1, and absent DNA this call remains unverified. Sequencing was performed on blood T cells: a sorted CD56 or NKG2C T cell subset, CD4+ or CD8+ T cells, or bulk PBMC T cells (not recorded which). This TCR derives from a man between 18 and 69 years old in good health. The CDR3 protein: CASRRQLANTGELFF.